This is a list of T cell receptor beta chains from one sample in a study of cytomegalovirus exposure and HLA in healthy donors. Assay used: immunoSEQ multiplex PCR; TCRdb lists only in-frame clones, some missing. Counted here are about 230,000 clones, 78% occurring once; the ten biggest clones make up approximately 0.49%. The source material was PBMCs. These receptors were obtained from a boy between 10 and 17 years old in good health and CMV-seronegative. Each CDR3 is given with its conserved first and last residue. Fields, in order: V gene, CDR3 protein.

TRBV2,CASSDQETQYF
TRBV19,CASSIGTASNQPQHF
TRBV2,CASSTGMNTEAFF
TRBV6-7,CARARGSTDTQYF
TRBV4-2,CASSQGASGRPSTDTQYF
TRBV5-4,CASSFDSYEQYF
TRBV5-4,CASSLAGGGELFF
TRBV5-1,CASSLGYSNQPQHF
TRBV7-2,CASSVTSGFTDTQYF
TRBV7-9,CASSLGQGDPYGYTF
TRBV7-2,CASSLIAGTVSGEQYF
TRBV21-1,CASSKVRGTGQIRYGYTF
TRBV27,CASSLRLAPHNEQFF
TRBV30,CAWSPPGLSTYEQYF
TRBV9,CASSHGRAGETQYF
TRBV7-2,CASSLEIGELFF
TRBV4-1,CASSQEPRGIGTGELFF
TRBV6-1,CASSEALGATVGNTIYF
TRBV5-1,CASSLVAGGPREQFF
TRBV6-6,CASSQSGTSADTQYF
TRBV6-4,CASEGRGNTGELFF
TRBV27,CASSPLQLPSSPLHF
TRBV9,CASSVAQGLGGELFF
TRBV7-3,CASSLAGSRDGELFF
TRBV2,CASSGGTDTQYF
TRBV6-5,CASIQRQGNTEAFF
TRBV21-1,CASSKGDGQNSYEQYF
TRBV18,CASSPETGSYEQYF
TRBV7-8,CASSPRQGNTEAFF
TRBV11-2,CASSPRINQPQHF
TRBV4-2,CASSPSPEATRFQYF